This T cell receptor (beta chain) was observed in a study of CD8 T cells in ankylosing spondylitis. The study's findings and limits: The clones that were linked to disease were reported to be significantly enriched in matched synovial fluid samples from ankylosing spondylitis patients. What appeared characteristic of ankylosing spondylitis blood was a TCR beta motif of eight or nine highly homologous variants.

V was shortened by 0 bases and J by 1 base, with 11 bases between the two germline ends. CDR3 length equals 16 residues. Germline V lookup: CDR1 LGHNA, CDR2 YSLEER. TCRdb redid the calling of the 5' RACE reads with MiXCR, one entry per CDR3 protein. This sample carries 500,000 to 650,000 distinct CDR3 sequences, roughly 5.2% of them seen once, and the ten largest clones take 3% to 4.5%. Note on this clonotype: What it recognizes is unknown.

Sequenced input: blood, either unsorted or a sorted T cell fraction (not recorded which). The sequence came from a male donor with ankylosing spondylitis. V gene TRBV4-3 combines with J gene TRBJ2-3; D uncertain. The CDR3 DNA reads TGCGCCAGCAGCCAAGACCCGGGTGTGGGCACAGATACGCAGTATTTT. Its translation is CASSQDPGVGTDTQYF.